The 8 T cell receptor beta chains below all came from one sample that was sequenced in a study of T cells expressing NK-cell markers. TCRdb re-called the 5' RACE reads; every CDR3 protein appears as one record, without DNA. The sample totals 550,000 to 600,000 distinct CDR3 sequences. Input material: blood T cells: a sorted CD56 or NKG2C T cell subset, CD4+ or CD8+ T cells, or bulk PBMC T cells (not recorded which). Every receptor here comes from a young man in good health.

The V gene is TRBV6-5, the J gene TRBJ2-5; there is no DNA to check the TCRdb D call of TRBD2. Germline values: CDR1 MNHEY, CDR2 SVGAGI. CDR3 length equals 17 residues. CDR3 sequence: CASSYRLAGGGSKTQYF.

The rearrangement links TRBV20-1 to TRBJ1-1. The germline V gene encodes CDR1 DFQATT and CDR2 SNEGSKA (reference sequence). The CDR3 totals 13 residues. CDR3 sequence reads: CSARVWEGDEAFF.

This chain uses TRBV5-6 with TRBJ2-2; the TCRdb D gene call, TRBD2, has no DNA to confirm it. The germline CDR1 and CDR2 sequences are SGHDT and YYEEEE. This CDR3 comprises 18 residues. The CDR3 loop is CASSRSLAGPKGAGELFF. Full variable domain (outside the CDR3, taken from reference TRBV5-6 and TRBJ2-2): DAGVTQSPTHLIKTRGQQVTLRCSPKSGHDTVSWYQQALGQGPQFIFQYYEEEERQRGNFPDRFSGHQFPNYSSELNVNALLLGDSALYLCASSRSLAGPKGAGELFFGEGSRLTVL.

The chain combines TRBV20-1 with TRBJ2-7; no DNA is available, so the TRBD2 call from TCRdb remains unchecked. The CDR3 runs to 14 residues. In germline, CDR1 is DFQATT, CDR2 SNEGSKA (reference sequence). This CDR3 reads CSAILAGGPYEQYF.

The chain couples TRBV28 to TRBJ2-2; TCRdb indicates TRBD2, and absent DNA this call remains unverified. The germline gives CDR1 MDHEN, CDR2 SYDVKM. The CDR3 covers 15 residues. The chain's CDR3 is CASIGAGEGTGELFF.

This rearrangement joins TRBV6-5 to TRBJ2-3. Looked up from germline, CDR1 is MNHEY and CDR2 is SVGAGI. The CDR3 loop spans 13 amino acids. CDR3 in amino acids: CASSYSGPDTQYF.

The rearrangement links TRBV7-2 to TRBJ1-1; lacking DNA, the TRBD1 call made by TCRdb goes unchecked. Looked up from germline, CDR1 is SGHTA and CDR2 is FQGNSA. The CDR3 has 14 amino acids. The CDR3 sequence is CASRLDRGFTEAFF.

V and J are TRBV12-3 or TRBV12-4 and TRBJ2-7; TCRdb returns TRBD1, unconfirmable since there is no DNA. CDR3 length equals 16 residues. Here the CDR3 reads CASSFADRPSLYEQYF.